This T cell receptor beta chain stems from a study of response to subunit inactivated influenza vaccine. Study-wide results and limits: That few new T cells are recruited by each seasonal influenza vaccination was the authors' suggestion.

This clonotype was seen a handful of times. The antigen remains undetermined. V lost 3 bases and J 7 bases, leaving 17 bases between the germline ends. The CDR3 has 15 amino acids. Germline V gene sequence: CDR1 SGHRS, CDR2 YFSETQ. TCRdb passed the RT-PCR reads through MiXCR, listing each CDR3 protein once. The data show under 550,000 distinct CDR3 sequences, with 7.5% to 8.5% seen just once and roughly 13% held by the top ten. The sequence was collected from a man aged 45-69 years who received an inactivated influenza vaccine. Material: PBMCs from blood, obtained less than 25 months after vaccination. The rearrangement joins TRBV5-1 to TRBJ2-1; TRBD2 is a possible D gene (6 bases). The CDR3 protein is CASSWGTGAGNEQFF. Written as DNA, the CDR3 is TGCGCCAGCAGCTGGGGGACTGGGGCAGGGAATGAGCAGTTCTTC.